The clone carrying this T cell receptor (beta chain) was observed a single time. The antigen is unknown. The data are from a study of graft-versus-host responses after intestinal transplantation. Study at large: Induction with anti-thymocyte globulin, then tacrolimus and steroids for roughly 3 years, was given to all recipients.

Here immunoSEQ multiplex PCR was the method, and the copy in TCRdb shows in-frame clones only, minus some. The sample has some 40,000 clones, about 90% seen once; the top ten hold 2% to 2.5%. The germline V gene encodes CDR1 SQVTM and CDR2 ANQGSEA. This CDR3 has 12 amino acids. V dropped 6 bases and J dropped 3 bases, with 8 bases sitting between them. Study observations and caveats: GvH clonotypes were identified within recipient marrow, with a subset emerging first in ileum or blood. Researchers found peak circulating GvH clone levels linked to early post-transplant HvG declines.

The chain uses TRBV29-1 and TRBJ1-4, with D perhaps TRBD1 (6 bases). This TCR was recovered from a human patient who received an intestinal transplant, so some T cells may come from the graft donor. Sequenced material: PBMCs, taken almost 320 days after intestinal transplant. The CDR3 loop is CSVRQANEKLFF. The CDR3 DNA reads as TGCAGCGTGCGACAGGCTAATGAAAAACTGTTTTTT.